These T cell receptor beta chains were read from a single sample in a study of cytomegalovirus exposure and HLA in healthy donors. Measured with immunoSEQ multiplex PCR; TCRdb has only the in-frame clones, and not every one. The record lists tens of thousands of clones, of which the ten most abundant hold about 5.9%. Sequencing was carried out using PBMCs. Source of these receptors: a girl aged 10 to 17 in good health and CMV-seropositive. CDR3s include the opening cysteine and the closing phenylalanine or tryptophan.

j_gene | v_gene | CDR3aa
TRBJ2-5 | TRBV7-7 | CASSSPGEGQETQYF
TRBJ2-3 | TRBV4-3 | CASSQGLAGITDTQYF
TRBJ2-7 | TRBV19 | CASTDNDYEQYF
TRBJ2-3 | TRBV27 | CASSLLWRGTDTQYF
TRBJ1-1 | TRBV5-1 | CASSVNRGETEAFF
TRBJ1-5 | TRBV4-3 | CASSQDPQVNQPQHF
TRBJ1-1 | TRBV5-1 | CASSPEGPGRNTEAFF
TRBJ1-2 | TRBV18 | CASMRGNYGYTF
TRBJ2-2 | TRBV29-1 | CSVDREDTGELFF
TRBJ1-2 | TRBV25-1 | CASSRGGEKGYTF
TRBJ1-2 | TRBV4-3 | CASSQDWGRNYGYTF
TRBJ1-1 | TRBV4-1 | CASSQTASEAFF
TRBJ2-5 | TRBV20-1 | CSADRGETQYF
TRBJ2-3 | TRBV21-1 | CASSSDRGWTDTQYF
TRBJ1-1 | TRBV13 | CASSISRDSEAFF
TRBJ2-5 | TRBV2 | CASTVEKRPETQYF
TRBJ2-1 | TRBV29-1 | CSVRTSGVYNEQFF
TRBJ1-2 | TRBV27 | CASSPGQGSMRNGYTF
TRBJ1-3 | TRBV6-1 | CASSEGRVGGNTIYF
TRBJ1-3 | TRBV11-3 | CASSFQGSGNTIYF
TRBJ2-4 | TRBV2 | CASSQGAKNIQYF
TRBJ1-2 | TRBV4-1 | CASSQDSPSDLYGYTF